This passage covers 23 T cell receptor beta chains from one sample sequenced in a study of T-cell memory formation after mild COVID-19. TCRdb ran MiXCR on the 5' RACE reads and lists one entry per CDR3 protein. The sample includes about 290,000 distinct CDR3 sequences, less than 20% of them seen just once. The sequenced sample was PBMCs or a T cell subset sorted from them (not recorded which). These receptors were obtained from a young man who had mild COVID-19 (a few samples of this study predate the infection). Cell type and time point are not known.

This clonotype was recorded a few times. V gene TRBV15 combines with J gene TRBJ2-1; TRBD2 is a possible D gene (6 bases). The CDR3 is 14 residues long. Looked up from germline, CDR1 is LNHNV and CDR2 is YYDKDF (reference sequence). Trimming stripped 3 bases from V and 1 base from J, with 7 bases between. The CDR3 region has the DNA TGTGCCACCAGCAGCGGGGGTTCCTACAATGAGCAGTTCTTC. Amino acid sequence: CATSSGGSYNEQFF.

This clonotype was detected a few times. V is TRBV9 and J is TRBJ2-5; D possibly corresponds to TRBD2 (6 bases). The V gene's germline CDR1 is SGDLS and CDR2 YYNGEE. V gave up 0 bases and J gave up 4 bases, with 22 bases separating them. This CDR3 is built from 18 residues. CDR3 sequence reads: CASSVAPAGQLGRETQYF. As DNA, the CDR3 is TGTGCCAGCAGCGTAGCCCCAGCGGGTCAGCTCGGCCGAGAGACCCAGTACTTC.

The rearrangement joins TRBV6-5 to TRBJ1-5; D is uncertain. This CDR3 is built from 12 residues. With 6 bases removed from V and 6 bases from J, the gap between germline ends came to 9 bases. CDR1 is MNHEY and CDR2 is SVGAGI in the germline V gene. Here the CDR3 reads CASRHGGQPQHF. The CDR3 bases are TGTGCCAGCAGACACGGCGGTCAGCCCCAGCATTTT.

This clonotype came up a few times. The chain combines TRBV10-3 with TRBJ2-1; 8 nucleotides match TRBD2. CDR1 ENHRY and CDR2 SYGVKD come from the germline V gene. The CDR3 runs 16 residues. With V trimmed by 0 bases and J by 10 bases, 11 bases remained unmatched. CDR3 amino acids: CAISESGSGAPGEQFF. CDR3 nucleotide sequence: TGTGCCATCAGTGAGTCGGGTAGCGGGGCCCCAGGAGAGCAGTTCTTC.

This chain uses TRBV5-1 with TRBJ1-2; 7 nucleotides match TRBD1. CDR1 is SGHRS, CDR2 YFSETQ, per germline. CDR3 size: 15 residues. V lost 0 bases and J lost 5; bases outside the gene matches: 7. The chain's CDR3 is CASSLEQGIMYGYTF. The CDR3 DNA reads TGCGCCAGCAGCTTGGAACAGGGGATTATGTATGGCTACACCTTC.

The chain combines TRBV11-1 with TRBJ2-5; D is possibly TRBD1 or TRBD2 (5 bases each). CDR3 length: 12 amino acids. Trimming stripped 4 bases from V and 7 bases from J, with 10 bases between. Germline CDR1 and CDR2: SGHAT and FQDESV (reference sequence). DNA for the CDR3: TGTGCCAGCAGCTGGACCGGGGCGACCCAGTACTTC. As protein: CASSWTGATQYF. The whole variable domain, filled in from reference TRBV11-1 and TRBJ2-5, reads EAEVAQSPRYKITEKSQAVAFWCDPISGHATLYWYRQILGQGPELLVQFQDESVVDDSQLPKDRFSAERLKGVDSTLKIQPAELGDSAMYLCASSWTGATQYFGPGTRLLVL.

This clonotype occurred a few times. J is TRBJ2-7 and V is TRBV6-2 or TRBV6-3; 7 nucleotides line up with TRBD2. V dropped 6 bases and J dropped 4; count of bases not matched to a gene: 9. This CDR3 contains 14 residues. Germline CDR1 is MNHEY and CDR2 is SVGEGT. The CDR3 sequence: CASSSGGGRYEQYF. Here the CDR3 DNA reads TGTGCCAGCAGCTCCGGGGGAGGGCGATACGAGCAGTACTTC.

This clonotype was observed a handful of times. The chain couples TRBV11-2 to TRBJ1-2; D gene ambiguous. Germline assignment: CDR1 SGHAT and CDR2 FQNNGV. The CDR3 totals 15 residues. Trimming removed 5 bases at V and 4 bases at J, with 17 bases between. The CDR3 DNA is TGTGCCAGCAGCCCCGTCGGGAGACGATCCTATGGCTACACCTTC. Its protein is CASSPVGRRSYGYTF.

The chain combines TRBV7-8 with TRBJ1-5, with 12 bases matching TRBD1. The V and J ends lost 6 bases and 1 base, in that order; junction bases with no gene match: 13. Germline values: CDR1 SGHVS, CDR2 FQNEAQ. This CDR3 has 19 residues. The CDR3 here is CASSSERDRGLWSNQPQHF. CDR3 DNA: TGTGCCAGCAGTTCCGAACGGGACAGGGGGCTGTGGAGCAATCAGCCCCAGCATTTT.

The chain has TRBV5-1 and TRBJ2-2; D perhaps matches TRBD1 (5 bases). The CDR3 covers 17 residues. Germline V gives CDR1 SGHRS, CDR2 YFSETQ. V was trimmed by 2 bases and J by 3 bases, leaving 17 bases between them. Here the CDR3 DNA reads TGCGCCAGCAGCTTAGATTTTAGACAGAGCCACACCGGGGAGCTGTTTTTT. The encoded protein is CASSLDFRQSHTGELFF.

The J gene is TRBJ2-1, the V gene TRBV6-4; D is possibly TRBD1 (7 bases). The CDR3 is 16 residues long. V was clipped by 2 bases and J by 4 bases, with 15 bases between them. CDR1 is MRHNA and CDR2 is SNTAGT in the germline V gene. The CDR3 protein is CASSDQGGTAYNEQFF. The CDR3 coding sequence is TGTGCCAGCAGTGACCAGGGCGGGACAGCGTACAATGAGCAGTTCTTC.

This clonotype was picked up a small number of times. The rearrangement joins TRBV7-9 to TRBJ2-3, with a tentative D call TRBD1 (5 bases). This CDR3 is 16 amino acids long. V shed 4 bases and J shed 4 bases, with 18 bases lying between them. Germline CDR1 is SEHNR and CDR2 is FQNEAQ (reference sequence). CDR3 amino acids: CASSSLGHRAADTQYF. The CDR3 region has the DNA TGTGCCAGCAGCTCCCTCGGACATCGAGCAGCAGATACGCAGTATTTT.

This clonotype was seen more than once but under ten times. The chain couples TRBV6-5 to TRBJ1-1; unclear D gene. This CDR3 is built from 13 residues. V lost 10 bases, J lost 3 bases, and 15 bases lay in between. Germline CDR1 MNHEY, CDR2 SVGAGI. The CDR3 coding sequence is TGTGCCACCAAAAACGGGGTTTACACTGAAGCTTTCTTT. This encodes CATKNGVYTEAFF.

In its sample, this clonotype was seen many times. This CDR3 reads CASSYGPIQYF. DNA for the CDR3: TGTGCCAGCAGTTATGGGCCTATTCAGTACTTC. This chain links TRBV12-3 or TRBV12-4 with TRBJ2-4, with no clear D. V gave up 4 bases and J gave up 10 bases, with 8 bases separating them. This CDR3 comprises 11 residues.

The rearrangement links TRBV4-1 to TRBJ2-3; D is uncertain. V shed 1 base and J shed 4 bases, with 9 bases lying between them. This CDR3 region has 14 residues. The V gene's germline CDR1 is MGHRA and CDR2 YSYEKL. The CDR3 sequence is CASSQAVVSDTQYF. CDR3 nucleotides: TGCGCCAGCAGCCAAGCAGTGGTCTCAGATACGCAGTATTTT.

This clonotype is a singleton in its sample. The chain employs TRBV7-9 and TRBJ2-2; 9 bases align to TRBD2. The germline V gene encodes CDR1 SEHNR and CDR2 FQNEAQ (reference sequence). There are 14 residues in the CDR3. V lost 6 bases to trimming and J lost 5 bases; unmatched junction nucleotides: 4. CDR3 region: CASRLSGGTGELFF. The CDR3 nucleotides read TGTGCCAGCAGGCTTAGCGGGGGAACCGGGGAGCTGTTTTTT.

The chain is built from TRBV1 and TRBJ2-1. TRBV1 is listed as a pseudogene. There are 14 residues in the CDR3. CDR3 DNA: TGCACCAGCGCGAGACCGAGGTCCTACAATGAGCAGTTCTTC. Translating it yields CTSARPRSYNEQFF.

The genes are TRBV6-4 and TRBJ2-5; 11 bases align to TRBD2. Germline V gives CDR1 MRHNA, CDR2 SNTAGT. Trimming took 6 bases from V and 5 from J; bases not matched to a gene: 8. The CDR3 consists of 15 residues. The CDR3 region is CASSATTSGVETQYF. For the CDR3, the DNA is TGTGCCAGCAGCGCTACGACTAGCGGGGTGGAGACCCAGTACTTC.

This clonotype has more than one count but fewer than ten. The chain uses TRBV19 and TRBJ1-6; weak D call: TRBD1 (6 bases). This CDR3 has 13 amino acids. Germline V gene lookup returns CDR1 LNHDA and CDR2 SQIVND (reference sequence). Trimming pared 10 bases from V and 12 bases from J, leaving 19 bases between. CDR3 nucleotide sequence: TGTGCCACTACCCCCTGGGGGGCCGGACCCCTCCACTTT. This codes for CATTPWGAGPLHF.

Only a few counts were recorded for this clonotype. The V call is TRBV18, the J call TRBJ2-7, with D maybe TRBD1 (5 bases). V was cut by 4 bases and J by 5 bases, with 18 bases left in between. This CDR3 region has 15 residues. Germline V gene lookup returns CDR1 KGHSH and CDR2 LQKENI. Written as DNA, the CDR3 is TGTGCCAGCTCACGCGACAGAGCTTCACTCCACGAGCAGTACTTC. As protein: CASSRDRASLHEQYF.

This sequence joins TRBV3-1 and TRBJ1-4, with 7 positions matching TRBD1. Losses at the gene ends were 4 bases for V and 8 bases for J; bases not matched to a gene: 10. Germline loops: CDR1 LGHDT, CDR2 YNNKEL (reference sequence). The CDR3 sequence is 15 residues long. The CDR3 protein is CASSPTGAEREKLFF. CDR3 DNA sequence: TGTGCCAGCAGCCCTACAGGGGCAGAGAGAGAAAAACTGTTTTTT.

The genes are TRBV5-1 and TRBJ1-2, with D maybe TRBD1 (5 bases). With 0 bases removed from V and 10 bases from J, the gap between germline ends came to 13 bases. Germline loops: CDR1 SGHRS, CDR2 YFSETQ. The length of the CDR3 is 13 residues. The CDR3: CASSLGQPAFYTF. CDR3 bases: TGCGCCAGCAGCTTGGGACAGCCGGCGTTCTACACCTTC.

This clonotype has ten or more counts. The chain is built from TRBV7-7 and TRBJ2-7; D gene ambiguous. V was cut by 2 bases and J by 0 bases, with 5 bases left in between. CDR1 is SSHAT and CDR2 is FNYEAQ in the germline V gene (reference sequence). The CDR3 has 13 amino acids. This CDR3 reads CASSLSSSYEQYF. CDR3 coding DNA: TGTGCCAGCAGCTTATCGAGCTCCTACGAGCAGTACTTC.